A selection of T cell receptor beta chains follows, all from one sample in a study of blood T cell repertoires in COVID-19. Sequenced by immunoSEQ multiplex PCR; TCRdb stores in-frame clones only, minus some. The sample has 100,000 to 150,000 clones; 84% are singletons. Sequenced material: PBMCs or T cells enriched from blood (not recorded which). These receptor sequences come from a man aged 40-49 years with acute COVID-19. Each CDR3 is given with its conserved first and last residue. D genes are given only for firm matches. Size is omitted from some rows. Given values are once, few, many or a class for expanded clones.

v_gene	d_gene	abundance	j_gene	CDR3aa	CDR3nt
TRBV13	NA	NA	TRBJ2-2	CASSSTVNTGELFF	TGTGCCAGCAGTTCGACAGTGAACACCGGGGAGCTGTTTTTT
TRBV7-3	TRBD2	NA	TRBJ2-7	CASSSGEGQSYEQYF	TGTGCCAGCAGCTCCGGGGAGGGGCAATCCTACGAGCAGTACTTC
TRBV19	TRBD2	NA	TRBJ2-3	CASTGTSGDTQYF	TGTGCCAGTACCGGGACTAGCGGCGATACGCAGTATTTT
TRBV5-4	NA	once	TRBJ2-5	CASSPGGGAQETQYF	TGTGCCAGCAGCCCTGGGGGGGGCGCCCAGGAGACCCAGTACTTC
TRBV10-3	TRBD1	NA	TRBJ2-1	CAIRIQGDNEQFF	TGTGCCATCAGGATACAGGGGGACAATGAGCAGTTCTTC
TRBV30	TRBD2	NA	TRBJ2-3	CAWSVLGGDTDTQYF	TGTGCCTGGAGTGTACTCGGGGGGGACACAGATACGCAGTATTTT
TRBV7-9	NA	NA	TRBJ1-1	CASSLSSNTEAFF	TGTGCCAGCAGCTTATCAAGCAACACTGAAGCTTTCTTT
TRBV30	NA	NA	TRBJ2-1	CAWSEGWGPYNEQFF	TGTGCCTGGAGTGAGGGGTGGGGGCCCTACAATGAGCAGTTCTTC
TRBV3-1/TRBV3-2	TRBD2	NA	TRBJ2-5	CASSQVTRGGGETQYF	TGTGCCAGCAGCCAAGTTACGAGGGGCGGGGGAGAGACCCAGTACTTC
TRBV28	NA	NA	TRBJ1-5	CASRPGGYTYPVQYSNQPQHF	TGTGCCAGCCGCCCGGGGGGGTACACCTACCCGGTCCAATATAGCAATCAGCCCCAGCATTTT
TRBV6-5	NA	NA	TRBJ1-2	CASSWGRGYYGYTF	TGTGCCAGCAGTTGGGGAAGGGGTTACTATGGCTACACCTTC
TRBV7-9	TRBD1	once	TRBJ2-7	CASSTRTGYEQYF	TGTGCCAGCAGCACCCGGACAGGCTACGAGCAGTACTTC
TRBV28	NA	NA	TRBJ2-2	CASTLGGPNTGELFF	TGTGCCAGCACCCTGGGGGGTCCCAACACCGGGGAGCTGTTTTTT
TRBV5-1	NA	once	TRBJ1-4	CASAPSGTINEKLFF	TGCGCCAGCGCCCCATCCGGGACAATTAATGAAAAACTGTTTTTT
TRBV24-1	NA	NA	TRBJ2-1	CATSDLSGDEQFF	TGTGCCACCAGTGATTTGTCCGGGGATGAGCAGTTCTTC
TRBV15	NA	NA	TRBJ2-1	CATSRDPGSYNEQFF	TGTGCCACCAGCAGAGATCCAGGTTCCTACAATGAGCAGTTCTTC
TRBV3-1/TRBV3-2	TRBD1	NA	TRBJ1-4	CASSQAGTVEKLFF	TGTGCCAGCAGCCAAGCCGGGACAGTCGAAAAACTGTTTTTT
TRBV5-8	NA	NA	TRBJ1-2	CASSAGPADYGYTF	TGTGCCAGCAGCGCGGGGCCGGCGGACTATGGCTACACCTTC
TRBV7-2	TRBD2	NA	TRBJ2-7	CASSFSGSSYEQYF	TGTGCCAGCTCCTTTAGCGGGAGCTCCTACGAGCAGTACTTC
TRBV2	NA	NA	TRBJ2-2	CASRLYEPGELFF	TGTGCCAGCAGACTATACGAGCCCGGGGAGCTGTTTTTT
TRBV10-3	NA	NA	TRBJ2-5	CAISESEGGETQYF	TGTGCCATCAGTGAGTCCGAGGGAGGAGAGACCCAGTACTTC
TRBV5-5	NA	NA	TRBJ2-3	CASSSGGRASTDTQYF	TGTGCCAGCAGCTCCGGGGGACGGGCTAGCACAGATACGCAGTATTTT
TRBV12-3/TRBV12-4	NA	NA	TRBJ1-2	CASSSLYGVGYTF	TGTGCCAGCAGCTCCCTCTACGGGGTAGGCTACACCTTC
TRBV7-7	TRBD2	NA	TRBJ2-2	CASSRSGGNTGELFF	TGTGCTAGCAGCAGAAGCGGGGGGAACACCGGGGAGCTGTTTTTT
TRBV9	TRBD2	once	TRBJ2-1	CASAMGLANYNEQFF	TGTGCCAGCGCTATGGGACTAGCGAACTACAATGAGCAGTTCTTC
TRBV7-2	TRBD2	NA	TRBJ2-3	CASSSGLGMDTQYF	TGTGCCAGCAGCTCGGGACTAGGGATGGATACGCAGTATTTT
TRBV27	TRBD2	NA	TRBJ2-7	CASSLRGVAVRSYEQYF	TGTGCCAGCAGTTTACGGGGGGTGGCCGTTCGCTCCTACGAGCAGTACTTC
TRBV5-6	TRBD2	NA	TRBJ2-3	CASSGGLAGERDTQYF	TGTGCCAGCAGCGGGGGACTAGCGGGGGAAAGAGATACGCAGTATTTT
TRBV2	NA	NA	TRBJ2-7	CASSEDNTYEQYF	TGTGCCAGCAGTGAAGACAACACCTACGAGCAGTACTTC
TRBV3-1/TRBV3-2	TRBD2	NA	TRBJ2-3	CASSTGAGGTDTQYF	TGTGCCAGCAGCACGGGGGCGGGAGGGACAGATACGCAGTATTTT
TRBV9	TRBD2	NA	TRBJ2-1	CASSVGLADYNEQFF	TGTGCCAGCAGCGTAGGCCTAGCGGACTACAATGAGCAGTTCTTC
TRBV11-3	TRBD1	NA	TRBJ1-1	CASSFQGEDTEAFF	TGTGCCAGCAGCTTTCAGGGGGAGGACACTGAAGCTTTCTTT
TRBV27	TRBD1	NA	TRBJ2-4	CASSPRQGMAKNIQYF	TGTGCCAGCAGTCCCCGACAGGGAATGGCCAAAAACATTCAGTACTTC
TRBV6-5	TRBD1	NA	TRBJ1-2	CASSYPDRNYGYTF	TGTGCCAGCAGTTACCCGGACAGGAACTATGGCTACACCTTC
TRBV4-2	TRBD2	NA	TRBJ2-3	CASSQSSGGAAEDTQYF	TGTGCCAGCAGCCAGTCTAGCGGGGGGGCAGCGGAAGATACGCAGTATTTT
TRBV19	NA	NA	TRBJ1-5	CASSIDRQNQPQHF	TGTGCCAGTAGTATAGATCGCCAGAATCAGCCCCAGCATTTT
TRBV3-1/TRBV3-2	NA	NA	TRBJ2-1	CASSRQDPPNEQFF	TGTGCCAGCAGCCGACAGGACCCGCCAAATGAGCAGTTCTTC
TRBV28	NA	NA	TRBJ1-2	CASSLYNHGYTF	TGTGCCAGCAGTTTATACAACCATGGCTACACCTTC
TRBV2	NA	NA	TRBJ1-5	CASSLEEGEKPQHF	TGTGCCAGCAGTCTCGAGGAGGGAGAAAAGCCCCAGCATTTT
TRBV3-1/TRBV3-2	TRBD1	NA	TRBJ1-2	CASSQGQGYGYTF	TGTGCCAGCAGCCAGGGACAGGGCTATGGCTACACCTTC